The 16 T cell receptor beta chains below were found in one sample sequenced in a study of regulatory T cells in long-lasting Graves disease. CDR3 regions were amplified by Arm-PCR using iRepertoire HTBI primers to build TCR beta libraries. TCRdb analysed the multiplex PCR reads with MiXCR anew, one entry per CDR3 protein. The sample consists of about 540,000 distinct CDR3 sequences, around an eighth of them appearing once. The sample's time point: newly diagnosed GD, antithyroid drugs for less than 3 months. Construction of the TCR library relied on RNA isolated from PBMCs. These data were also reused for a study on T cells in Graves' hyperthyroidism and ophthalmopathy.

This specimen consisted of peripheral blood mononuclear cells (PBMCs), obtained at new diagnosis, from a patient treated with antithyroid drugs. The receptor source for this set is a man under 40 with Graves disease.

At least ten counts were recorded for this clonotype. The rearrangement joins TRBV10-3 to TRBJ1-1; TRBD1 matches 11 bases. V lost 4 bases to trimming and J lost 4 bases; unmatched junction nucleotides: 5. This CDR3 region has 15 residues. Germline-derived CDR1 and CDR2 are ENHRY and SYGVKD. The CDR3 DNA sequence: TGTGCCATCAGTGCGGACAGGGGGCTTCTCACTGAAGCTTTCTTT. Translation gives CAISADRGLLTEAFF.

This clonotype was seen repeatedly, ten times or more. The chain has TRBV5-1 and TRBJ2-5; possibly TRBD2 for D (5 bases). Germline CDR1 SGHRS, CDR2 YFSETQ. Trimming pared 0 bases from V and 1 base from J, leaving 10 bases between. This CDR3 has 15 amino acids. CDR3 in DNA: TGCGCCAGCAGCTTGGCCGCTAGCCTCCAAGAGACCCAGTACTTC. Translation: CASSLAASLQETQYF.

The rearrangement links TRBV18 to TRBJ1-4, with 7 nucleotides matching TRBD1. Germline CDR1 and CDR2: KGHSH and LQKENI. The trim removed 4 bases at V and 5 bases at J, leaving 7 bases unmatched. The CDR3 loop spans 15 amino acids. The CDR3 DNA is TGTGCCAGCTCACGGCGGACAGGTGGGAATGAAAAACTGTTTTTT. It codes for CASSRRTGGNEKLFF.

As for this clonotype: This may be a read error: a much more frequent sequence differs by one nucleotide. The chain couples TRBV20-1 to TRBJ1-2; D gene uncertain. This CDR3 has 13 amino acids. CDR1 is DFQATT, CDR2 SNEGSKA, per germline (reference sequence). The germline V and J ends were trimmed by 5 bases and 2 bases, with 12 bases remaining between them. CDR3 region: CSAGEQSNYGYTF. Written as DNA, the CDR3 is TGCAGTGCTGGGGAGCAGTCCAACTATGGCTACACCTTC.

This clonotype was seen repeatedly, ten times or more. The V call is TRBV2, the J call TRBJ1-1; TRBD1 might be the D (5 bases). The CDR3 totals 14 residues. The ends were cut back, 4 bases at V and 4 bases at J, with 13 bases in the middle. Germline-derived CDR1 and CDR2 are SNHLY and FYNNEI. The CDR3 region has the DNA TGTGCCAGCAGTGCACAGGTCCTAGGCACTGAAGCTTTCTTT. This codes for CASSAQVLGTEAFF.

This clonotype was seen many times. This chain joins TRBV29-1 and TRBJ2-1, with D maybe TRBD2 (6 bases). The germline V gene encodes CDR1 SQVTM and CDR2 ANQGSEA. The V end was cut by 4 bases, the J end by 6 bases, with 16 bases between. The CDR3 runs to 14 residues. CDR3 DNA sequence: TGCAGCGTTGTTTCAGCGGGCAAGCTCAATGAGCAGTTCTTC. Amino acids: CSVVSAGKLNEQFF.

This clonotype was counted ten times or more. The CDR3 DNA reads TGTGCCAGCACCCCCGGCGGTGGAGTTGAAGCTTTCTTT. It specifies CASTPGGGVEAFF. The rearrangement joins TRBV6-1 to TRBJ1-1; D is unclear. The length of the CDR3 is 13 residues. The V and J ends lost 7 bases and 7 bases respectively, with 16 bases between them. CDR1 is MNHNS, CDR2 SASEGT, per germline.

This clonotype was observed many times. This chain joins TRBV11-3 and TRBJ2-1; no definite D call. V lost 1 base and J lost 3, with 4 bases in between. The CDR3 contains 13 residues. Germline V gene sequence: CDR1 SGHNT, CDR2 YENEEA. The CDR3: CASSLVGYNEQFF. The DNA of the CDR3 is TGTGCCAGCAGCTTAGTGGGCTACAATGAGCAGTTCTTC.

This rearrangement joins TRBV6-4 to TRBJ1-1, with D perhaps matching TRBD1 (5 bases). CDR3 length equals 14 residues. Trimming took off 0 bases at V and 5 bases at J, with 10 bases between the two ends. The germline CDR1 and CDR2 sequences are MRHNA and SNTAGT. The DNA of the CDR3 is TGTGCCAGCAGTGACTCGTCTGAGGGGACTGAAGCTTTCTTT. This gives the protein CASSDSSEGTEAFF.

This clonotype appeared a few times. The rearrangement joins TRBV14 to TRBJ2-7; TRBD2 matches at 7 bases. There are 15 residues in the CDR3. The germline V gene encodes CDR1 SGHDN and CDR2 FVKESK. J gave up 2 bases and V 4 bases, and 8 bases lay outside the gene matches. CDR3 bases: TGTGCCAGCAGCCCTCAGGGAGGGGTGACCTACGAGCAGTACTTC. Translating gives CASSPQGGVTYEQYF.

This clonotype turned up a few times. The rearrangement links TRBV12-3 or TRBV12-4 to TRBJ2-2, with a weak D call TRBD1 (6 bases). The CDR3 is made up of 14 amino acids. Deletions cut 8 bases from V and 6 bases from J, with 16 bases between. In nucleotides, the CDR3 is TGTGCCAGCGGGAACTCAAGGGGGTCCGGGGAGCTGTTTTTT. It translates to CASGNSRGSGELFF.

This clonotype was found many times. The gene calls are TRBV7-9 and TRBJ1-2; the D is unclear. V lost 2 bases and J 4 bases, leaving 11 bases between the germline ends. The CDR3 sequence is 14 residues long. Germline V gives CDR1 SEHNR, CDR2 FQNEAQ (reference sequence). CDR3 amino acids: CASSLNTDFYGYTF. In nucleotides, the CDR3 is TGTGCCAGCAGCTTAAATACAGATTTCTATGGCTACACCTTC.

There are many counts of this clonotype. V is TRBV6-1 and J is TRBJ2-7; D is uncertain. CDR1 and CDR2 from the germline V gene are MNHNS and SASEGT. Trimming removed 5 bases from V and 2 bases from J, with 7 bases in between. The CDR3 has 12 residues. The CDR3 region is CASSSGPYEQYF. The CDR3 nucleotides read TGTGCCAGCAGTTCTGGGCCCTACGAGCAGTACTTC.

This chain links TRBV24-1 with TRBJ1-5, with D possibly TRBD1 on 5 matching bases. Germline CDR1 reads KGHDR; CDR2 reads SFDVKD. With 8 bases removed from V and 5 bases from J, the gap between germline ends came to 9 bases. The CDR3 length is 12 residues. The CDR3 coding sequence is TGTGCCACCACTGCAGGGTATCAGCCCCAGCATTTT. Protein sequence: CATTAGYQPQHF.

CDR3 nucleotides: TGTGCCAGCAGCCGGCGGCAAGCCTCTGGGGCCAACGTCCTGACTTTC. The encoded protein is CASSRRQASGANVLTF. V is TRBV11-3 and J is TRBJ2-6; D is unresolved. CDR3 length: 16 amino acids. Per the germline V gene, CDR1 is SGHNT and CDR2 is YENEEA. Between the trimmed V and J ends, which lost 5 bases and 0 bases, there was a span of 11 bases. Filled out from reference TRBV11-3 and TRBJ2-6, the complete variable domain reads EAGVVQSPRYKIIEKKQPVAFWCNPISGHNTLYWYLQNLGQGPELLIRYENEEAVDDSQLPKDRFSAERLKGVDSTLKIQPAELGDSAVYLCASSRRQASGANVLTFGAGSRLTVL.

Ten or more counts support this clonotype. The V call is TRBV29-1, the J call TRBJ1-1, with D maybe TRBD1 (6 bases). This CDR3 has 12 residues. V was pared by 7 bases and J by 4 bases, with 13 bases between. Germline V gene lookup returns CDR1 SQVTM and CDR2 ANQGSEA. The CDR3 protein is CSAGGGSTEAFF. In nucleotides, the CDR3 is TGCAGCGCCGGAGGGGGATCCACTGAAGCTTTCTTT.